The clone carrying this T cell receptor beta chain appeared a single time. A junction boundary mismatches the germline segment, possibly from a read error. The CDR3 runs to 15 residues. Germline CDR1 SNHLY, CDR2 FYNNEI. This entry belongs to a study of CD8+CD57+ T cells in acquired aplastic anemia. Genomic DNA provided the template from which TCR beta VDJ and CDR3 profiles were obtained. TCRdb analysed the reads with MiXCR anew, one entry per CDR3 protein. The data contain around 250,000 distinct CDR3 sequences, around 82% of them singletons. It was patients with CD8+CD57+ cell expansion by flow cytometry who were chosen for sequencing. Severe acquired aplastic anemia was the diagnosis recorded for all patients.

The specimen sequenced was sorted CD4+, CD8+, or CD8+CD57+ T cells (not recorded which) from PBMCs. The clonotype comes from a human donor with aplastic anemia. The rearrangement uses TRBV2 and TRBJ2-2, with D perhaps given as TRBD1 or TRBD2 (5 bases each). CDR3 sequence: CASSELGIHDRDLVF. CDR3 in DNA: TGTGCCAGCAGCGAATTAGGGATTCATGACCGGGACCTCGTGTTT.